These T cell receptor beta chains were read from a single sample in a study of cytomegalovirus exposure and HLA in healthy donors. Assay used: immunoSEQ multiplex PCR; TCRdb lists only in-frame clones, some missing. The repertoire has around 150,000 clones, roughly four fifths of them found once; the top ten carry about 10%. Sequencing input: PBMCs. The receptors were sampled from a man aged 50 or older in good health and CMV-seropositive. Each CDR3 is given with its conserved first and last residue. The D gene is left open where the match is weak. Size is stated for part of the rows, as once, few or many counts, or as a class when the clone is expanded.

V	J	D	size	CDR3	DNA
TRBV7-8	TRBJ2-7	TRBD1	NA	CASSLVGQGREQYF	TGTGCCAGCAGCTTAGTTGGACAGGGCAGAGAGCAGTACTTC
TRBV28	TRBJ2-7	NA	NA	CASSLVGRGAYEQYF	TGTGCCAGCAGTTTAGTAGGGAGGGGGGCCTACGAGCAGTACTTC
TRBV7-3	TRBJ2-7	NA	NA	CASSFLPGHNYEQYF	TGTGCCAGCAGCTTCCTTCCGGGACACAATTACGAGCAGTACTTC
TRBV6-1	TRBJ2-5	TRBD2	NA	CASSEALLLGSGIQETQYF	TGTGCCAGCAGTGAAGCGCTTCTATTGGGTAGCGGGATCCAAGAGACCCAGTACTTC
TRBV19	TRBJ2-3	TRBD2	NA	CASSMLAGYTDTQYF	TGTGCCAGTAGTATGCTAGCGGGGTACACAGATACGCAGTATTTT
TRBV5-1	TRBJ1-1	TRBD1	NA	CASSSWTGENTEAFF	TGCGCCAGCAGCTCCTGGACAGGGGAGAACACTGAAGCTTTCTTT
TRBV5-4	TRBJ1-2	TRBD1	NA	CASSLPGTGDNYGYTF	TGTGCCAGCAGCTTACCCGGGACAGGCGATAACTATGGCTACACCTTC
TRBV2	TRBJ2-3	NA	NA	CASSPPRRLLTDTQYF	TGTGCCAGCAGTCCCCCCCGGCGGTTACTAACAGATACGCAGTATTTT
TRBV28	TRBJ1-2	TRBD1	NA	CASTLPGTARYGYTF	TGTGCCAGCACCCTTCCAGGGACAGCACGATATGGCTACACCTTC
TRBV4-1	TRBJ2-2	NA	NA	CASSEDANTGELFF	TGCGCCAGCAGCGAGGATGCGAACACCGGGGAGCTGTTTTTT
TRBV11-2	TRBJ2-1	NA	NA	CASTRPGVGYEQFF	TGTGCCAGCACTCGGCCGGGAGTAGGCTATGAGCAGTTCTTC
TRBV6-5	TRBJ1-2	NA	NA	CASSYGGIYGYTF	TGTGCCAGCAGTTACGGGGGGATCTATGGCTACACCTTC
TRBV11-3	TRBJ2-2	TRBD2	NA	CASNSGRADTGELFF	TGTGCCAGCAACTCAGGGAGGGCGGACACCGGGGAGCTGTTTTTT
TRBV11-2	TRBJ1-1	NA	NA	CASSFGGDRRPFF	TGTGCCAGCAGCTTTGGGGGCGACAGGCGTCCTTTCTTT
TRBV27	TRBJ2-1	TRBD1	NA	CASSGQGWGNEQFF	TGTGCCAGCAGTGGACAGGGCTGGGGCAATGAGCAGTTCTTC
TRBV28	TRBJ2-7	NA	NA	CASSLWQVSSYEQYF	TGTGCCAGCAGTTTGTGGCAGGTTTCCTCCTACGAGCAGTACTTC
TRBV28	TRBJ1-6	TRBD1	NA	CASRVQGARSSPLHF	TGTGCCAGCAGAGTACAGGGGGCGCGAAGTTCACCCCTCCACTTT
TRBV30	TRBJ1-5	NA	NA	CAFSAGEGQPQHF	TGTGCCTTTTCCGCGGGTGAAGGCCAGCCCCAGCATTTT
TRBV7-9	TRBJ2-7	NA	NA	CASSLGGEYYEQYF	TGTGCCAGCAGCTTAGGGGGGGAATACTACGAGCAGTACTTC
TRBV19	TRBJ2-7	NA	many	CASSNPGGNAYEQYF	TGTGCCAGTAGTAATCCAGGGGGGAACGCCTACGAGCAGTACTTC
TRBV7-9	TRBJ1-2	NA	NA	CASSPMDSYGYTF	TGTGCCAGCAGCCCCATGGACAGTTATGGCTACACCTTC
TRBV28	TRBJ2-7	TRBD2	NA	CASSLGSGGGYEQYF	TGTGCCAGCAGTTTAGGGAGCGGGGGGGGCTACGAGCAGTACTTC
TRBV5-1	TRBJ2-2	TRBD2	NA	CASTPRLAEGTGELFF	TGCGCCAGCACCCCCCGACTAGCGGAAGGGACCGGGGAGCTGTTTTTT
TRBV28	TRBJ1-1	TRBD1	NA	CASSWTGIEAFF	TGTGCCAGCAGCTGGACAGGGATTGAAGCTTTCTTT
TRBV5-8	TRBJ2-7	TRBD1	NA	CASSTRTGKFYEQYF	TGTGCCAGCAGCACCCGGACAGGGAAATTTTACGAGCAGTACTTC